This T cell receptor beta chain was retrieved from a study of T cell responses to AZD1222 COVID-19 vaccine. V lost 10 bases and J 3 bases, leaving 10 bases between the germline ends. This CDR3 region has 11 residues. CDR1 MNHEY and CDR2 SVGAGI come from the germline V gene. Clones were sequenced by immunoSEQ multiplex PCR, and TCRdb holds only the in-frame ones, with some missing. The data hold under 200,000 clones, with over 85% observed a single time. The TCR originated in an adult in good health. The sample here was peripheral blood, taken on day 0 of AZD1222 vaccination. The chain uses TRBV6-5 and TRBJ2-7; possible D gene TRBD1, 5 bases. The CDR3 sequence: CATRVVYEQYF. The CDR3 nucleotides are TGTGCCACCAGGGTAGTCTACGAGCAGTACTTC.